This T cell receptor (beta chain) derives from a study of T-cell memory formation after mild COVID-19. This clonotype was recorded a few times. TCRdb reprocessed the 5' RACE reads via MiXCR and lists one record per CDR3 protein. The table shows approximately 300,000 distinct CDR3 sequences, with around 19% occurring only once. V was cut by 2 bases and J by 1 base, with 16 bases left in between. This CDR3 region has 17 residues. The germline CDR1 and CDR2 sequences are SGHTA and FQGTGA. The clonotype comes from a man between 18 and 29 years old who had mild COVID-19 (a few samples of this study predate the infection). Cell type and time point are not known. The chain joins TRBV7-3 to TRBJ2-3; D is perhaps TRBD2 (7 bases). The sequenced sample consisted of PBMCs or a T cell subset sorted from them (not recorded which). CDR3 region: CASSLAGAGSGTDTQYF. For the CDR3, the DNA is TGTGCCAGCAGCTTAGCGGGGGCGGGGTCTGGCACAGATACGCAGTATTTT.